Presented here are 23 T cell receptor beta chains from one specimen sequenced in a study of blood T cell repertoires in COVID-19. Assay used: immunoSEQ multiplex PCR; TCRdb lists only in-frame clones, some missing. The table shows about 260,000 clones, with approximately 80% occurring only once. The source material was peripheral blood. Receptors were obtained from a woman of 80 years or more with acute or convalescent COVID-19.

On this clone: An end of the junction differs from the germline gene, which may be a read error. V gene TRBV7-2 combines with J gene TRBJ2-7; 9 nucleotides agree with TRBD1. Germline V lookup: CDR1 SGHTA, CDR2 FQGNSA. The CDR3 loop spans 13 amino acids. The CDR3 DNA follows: TGTGCCACCAGCCCACTGTTACAGGGGGCAGGGTACTTC. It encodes CATSPLLQGAGYF.

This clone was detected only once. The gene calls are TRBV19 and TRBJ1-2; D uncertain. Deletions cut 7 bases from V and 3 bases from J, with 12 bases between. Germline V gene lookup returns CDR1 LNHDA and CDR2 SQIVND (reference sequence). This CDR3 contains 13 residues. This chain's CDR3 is CASTGYRDYGYTF. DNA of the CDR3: TGTGCCAGTACGGGGTACCGAGACTATGGCTACACCTTC.

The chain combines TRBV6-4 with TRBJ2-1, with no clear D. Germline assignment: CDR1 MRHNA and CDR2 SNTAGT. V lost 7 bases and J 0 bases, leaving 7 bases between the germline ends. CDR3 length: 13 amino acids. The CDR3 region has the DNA TGTGCCAGCAATGGAGACTCCTACAATGAGCAGTTCTTC. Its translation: CASNGDSYNEQFF.

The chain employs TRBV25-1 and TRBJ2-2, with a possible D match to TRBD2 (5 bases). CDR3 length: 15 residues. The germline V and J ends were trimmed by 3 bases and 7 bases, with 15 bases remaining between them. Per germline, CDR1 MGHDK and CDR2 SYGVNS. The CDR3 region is CASSDDIMGVGELFF. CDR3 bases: TGTGCCAGCAGTGACGACATTATGGGAGTCGGGGAGCTGTTTTTT.

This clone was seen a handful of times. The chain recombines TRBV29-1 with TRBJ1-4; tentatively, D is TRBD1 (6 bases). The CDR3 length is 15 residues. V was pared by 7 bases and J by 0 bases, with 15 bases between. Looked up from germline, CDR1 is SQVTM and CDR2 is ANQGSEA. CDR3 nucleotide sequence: TGCAGCGCACAACAGGGTGCTTCAACTAATGAAAAACTGTTTTTT. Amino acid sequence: CSAQQGASTNEKLFF.

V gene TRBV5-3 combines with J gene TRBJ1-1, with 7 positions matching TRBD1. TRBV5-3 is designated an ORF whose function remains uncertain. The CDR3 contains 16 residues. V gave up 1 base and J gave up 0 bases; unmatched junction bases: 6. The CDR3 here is CARSLWLGQMNTEAFF. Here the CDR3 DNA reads TGTGCCAGAAGCTTGTGGCTGGGACAGATGAACACTGAAGCTTTCTTT.

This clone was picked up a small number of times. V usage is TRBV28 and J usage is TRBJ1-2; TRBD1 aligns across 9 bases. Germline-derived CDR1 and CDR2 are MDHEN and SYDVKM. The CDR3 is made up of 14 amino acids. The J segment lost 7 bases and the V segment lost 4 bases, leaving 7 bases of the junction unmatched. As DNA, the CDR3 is TGTGCCAGCAGTTCTACAGGGGGCGCCGGTGGCTACACCTTC. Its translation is CASSSTGGAGGYTF.

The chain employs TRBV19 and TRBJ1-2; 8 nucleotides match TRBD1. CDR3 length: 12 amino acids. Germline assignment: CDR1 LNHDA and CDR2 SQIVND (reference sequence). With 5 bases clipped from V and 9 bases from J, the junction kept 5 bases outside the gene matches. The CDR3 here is CASSRTGLSYTF. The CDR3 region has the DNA TGTGCCAGTAGTCGGACAGGGTTGAGCTACACCTTC.

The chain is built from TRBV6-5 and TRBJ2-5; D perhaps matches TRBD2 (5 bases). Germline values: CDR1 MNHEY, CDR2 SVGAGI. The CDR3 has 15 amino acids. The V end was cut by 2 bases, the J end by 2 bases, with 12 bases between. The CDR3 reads CASSYPQRSQETQYF. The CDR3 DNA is TGTGCCAGCAGTTACCCACAGCGGAGTCAAGAGACCCAGTACTTC.

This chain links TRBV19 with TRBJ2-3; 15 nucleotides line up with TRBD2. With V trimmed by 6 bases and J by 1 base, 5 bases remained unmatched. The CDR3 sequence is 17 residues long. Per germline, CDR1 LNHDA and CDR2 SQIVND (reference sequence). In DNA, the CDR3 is TGTGCCAGTAGATCCGGGACTAGCGGGGGGCGCACAGATACGCAGTATTTT. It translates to CASRSGTSGGRTDTQYF.

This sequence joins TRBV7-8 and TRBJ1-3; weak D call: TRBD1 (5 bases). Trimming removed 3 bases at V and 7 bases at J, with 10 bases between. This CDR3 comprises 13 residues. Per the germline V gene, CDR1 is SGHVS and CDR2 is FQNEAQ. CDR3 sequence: CASSLAGTNTIYF. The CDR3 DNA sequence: TGTGCCAGCAGCTTGGCAGGGACTAACACCATATATTTT.

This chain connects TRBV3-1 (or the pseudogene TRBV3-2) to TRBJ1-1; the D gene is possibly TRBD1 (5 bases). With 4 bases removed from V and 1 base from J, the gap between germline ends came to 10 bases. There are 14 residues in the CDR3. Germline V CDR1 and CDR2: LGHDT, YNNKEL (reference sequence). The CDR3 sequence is CASSRRDKNTEAFF. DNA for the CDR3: TGTGCCAGCAGCCGCAGGGATAAGAACACTGAAGCTTTCTTT.

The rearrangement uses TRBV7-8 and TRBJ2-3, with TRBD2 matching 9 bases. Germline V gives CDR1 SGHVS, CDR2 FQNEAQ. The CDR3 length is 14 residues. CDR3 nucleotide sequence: TGTGCAAATGCGCGGGGGGGCCGAGCAGATACGCAGTATTTT. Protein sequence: CANARGGRADTQYF. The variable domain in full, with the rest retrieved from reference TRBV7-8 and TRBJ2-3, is GAGVSQSPRYKVAKRGQDVALRCDPISGHVSLFWYQQALGQGPEFLTYFQNEAQLDKSGLPSDRFFAERPEGSVSTLKIQRTQQEDSAVYLCANARGGRADTQYFGPGTRLTVL.

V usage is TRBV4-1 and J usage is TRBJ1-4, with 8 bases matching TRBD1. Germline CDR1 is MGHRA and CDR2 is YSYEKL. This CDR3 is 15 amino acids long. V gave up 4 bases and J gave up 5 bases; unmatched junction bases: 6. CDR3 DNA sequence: TGCGCCAGCAGCCTCCCCGGGACAGGAAATGAAAAACTGTTTTTT. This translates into CASSLPGTGNEKLFF.

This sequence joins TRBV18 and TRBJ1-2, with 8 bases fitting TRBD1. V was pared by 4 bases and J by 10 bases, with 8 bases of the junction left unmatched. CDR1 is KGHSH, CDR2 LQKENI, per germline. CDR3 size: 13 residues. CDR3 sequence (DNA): TGTGCCAGCTCACGGCAGGGGGCGCAGGACTACACCTTC. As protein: CASSRQGAQDYTF.

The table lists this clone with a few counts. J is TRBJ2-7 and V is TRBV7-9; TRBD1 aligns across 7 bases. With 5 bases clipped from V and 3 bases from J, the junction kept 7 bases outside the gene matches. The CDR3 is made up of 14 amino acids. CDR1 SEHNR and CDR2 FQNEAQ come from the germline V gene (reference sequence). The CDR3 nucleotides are TGTGCCAGCAGCCTCGGATCAGGGGGCTACGAGCAGTACTTC. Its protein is CASSLGSGGYEQYF.

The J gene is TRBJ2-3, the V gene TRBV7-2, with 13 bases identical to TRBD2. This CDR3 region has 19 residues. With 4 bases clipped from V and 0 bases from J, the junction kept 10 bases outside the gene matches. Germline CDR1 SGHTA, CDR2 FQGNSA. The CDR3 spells CASSSKGLAGAASTDTQYF. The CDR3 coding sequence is TGTGCCAGCAGCTCCAAAGGACTAGCGGGGGCTGCTAGCACAGATACGCAGTATTTT.

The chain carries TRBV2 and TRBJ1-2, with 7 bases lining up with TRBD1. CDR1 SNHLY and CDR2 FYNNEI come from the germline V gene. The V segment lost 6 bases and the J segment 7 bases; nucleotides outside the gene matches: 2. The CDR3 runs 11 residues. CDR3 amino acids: CASRRQGGYTF. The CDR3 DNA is TGTGCCAGCAGACGACAGGGTGGCTACACCTTC.

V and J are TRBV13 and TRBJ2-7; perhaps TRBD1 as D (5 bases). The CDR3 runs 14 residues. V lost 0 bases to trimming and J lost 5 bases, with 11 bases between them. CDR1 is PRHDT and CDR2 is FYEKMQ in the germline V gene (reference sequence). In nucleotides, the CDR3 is TGTGCCAGCAGCTTAGGAGGGGCGCGAAACGAGCAGTACTTC. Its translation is CASSLGGARNEQYF.

The CDR3 is CATSAGRVDTGELFF. CDR3 in DNA: TGTGCCACCAGTGCAGGGAGGGTGGACACCGGGGAGCTGTTTTTT. The chain is built from TRBV24-1 and TRBJ2-2, with 7 bases matching TRBD2. With 5 bases clipped from V and 3 bases from J, the junction kept 5 bases outside the gene matches. This CDR3 region has 15 residues. The germline V gene encodes CDR1 KGHDR and CDR2 SFDVKD.

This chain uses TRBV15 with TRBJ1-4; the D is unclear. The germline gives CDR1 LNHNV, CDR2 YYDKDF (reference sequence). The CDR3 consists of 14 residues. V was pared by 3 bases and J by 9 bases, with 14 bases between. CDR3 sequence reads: CATSSSLRGQKLFF. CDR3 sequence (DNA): TGTGCCACCAGCAGCAGCCTTCGAGGCCAAAAACTGTTTTTT.

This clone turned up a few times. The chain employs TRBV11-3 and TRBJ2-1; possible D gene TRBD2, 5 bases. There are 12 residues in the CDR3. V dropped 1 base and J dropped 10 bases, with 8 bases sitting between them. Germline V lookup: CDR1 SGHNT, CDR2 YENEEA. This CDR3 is CASSLGVAEQFF. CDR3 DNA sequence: TGTGCCAGCAGCTTAGGTGTAGCGGAGCAGTTCTTC.

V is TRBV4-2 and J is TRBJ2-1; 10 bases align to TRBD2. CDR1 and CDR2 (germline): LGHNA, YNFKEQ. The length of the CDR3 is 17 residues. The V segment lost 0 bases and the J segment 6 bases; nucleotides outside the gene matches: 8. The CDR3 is CASSQDLGTSVVNEQFF. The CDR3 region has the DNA TGTGCCAGCAGCCAAGATCTAGGGACTAGCGTGGTCAATGAGCAGTTCTTC.